The clone carrying this TCR beta chain showed up many times. Amplification of TCR beta CDR3 regions used RNA as the template. The study used the HTBI primer set for a first-round RT-PCR of the TCR CDR3. TCRdb recomputed calls from the multiplex PCR reads with MiXCR, one row per CDR3 protein. The sample has a few hundred thousand distinct CDR3 sequences; 12% to 15% are singletons. This sample stems from a study of T cells in Graves' hyperthyroidism and ophthalmopathy. The CDR3 runs to 16 residues. Germline V gene sequence: CDR1 KGHDR, CDR2 SFDVKD. V was shortened by 5 bases and J by 3 bases, with 18 bases between the two germline ends.

The sequence came from a woman aged 40 to 55 with Graves' hyperthyroidism. The chain links TRBV24-1 to TRBJ1-2; D gene ambiguous. Source material: blood. The CDR3: CATSAGFGGSDYGYTF. Written as DNA, the CDR3 is TGTGCCACCAGTGCCGGTTTTGGCGGGTCGGACTATGGCTACACCTTC.